This record looks at one T cell receptor (beta chain) sequence and its context. The germline V and J ends were trimmed by 1 base and 2 bases, with 9 bases remaining between them. The CDR3 is 14 residues long. CDR1 is SQVTM and CDR2 is ANQGSEA in the germline V gene. These data come from a study of cytomegalovirus exposure and HLA in healthy donors. The PCR ran on 60 Vbeta and 13 Jbeta primers. Clones were read by immunoSEQ multiplex PCR, and TCRdb kept only the in-frame ones, dropping some. Of 84,000 or so clones listed, 84% are singletons. Whereas donors were nominally healthy upon sampling, unrecorded immune exposures were probable.

This sequence was found in a woman aged 50 to 60 in good health and CMV-seronegative. The chain joins TRBV29-1 to TRBJ2-1, with no clear D. The sample consisted of PBMCs. The CDR3 reads CSVEGAGTYNEQFF. The CDR3 DNA follows: TGCAGCGTTGAAGGGGCAGGTACCTACAATGAGCAGTTCTTC.